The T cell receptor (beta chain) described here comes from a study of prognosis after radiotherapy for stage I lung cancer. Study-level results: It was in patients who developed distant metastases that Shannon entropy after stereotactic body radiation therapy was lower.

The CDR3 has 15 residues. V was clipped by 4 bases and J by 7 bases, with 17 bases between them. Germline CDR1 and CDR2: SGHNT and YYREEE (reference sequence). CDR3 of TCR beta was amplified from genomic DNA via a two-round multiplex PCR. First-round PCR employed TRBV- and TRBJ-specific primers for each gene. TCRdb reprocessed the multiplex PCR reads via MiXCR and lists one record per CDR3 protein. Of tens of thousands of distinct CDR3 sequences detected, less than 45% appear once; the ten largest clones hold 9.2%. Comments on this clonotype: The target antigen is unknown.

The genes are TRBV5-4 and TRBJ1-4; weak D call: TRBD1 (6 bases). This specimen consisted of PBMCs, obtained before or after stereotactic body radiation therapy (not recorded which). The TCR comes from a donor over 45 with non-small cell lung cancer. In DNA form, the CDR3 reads TGTGCCAGCAGCCTTCAACGGGGGCAGGGTGAAAAACTGTTTTTT. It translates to CASSLQRGQGEKLFF.